These 3 T cell receptor beta chains came from one sample sequenced in a study of Ad26.COV2.S vaccination and SARS-CoV-2 variants. Sequencing used immunoSEQ multiplex PCR; TCRdb keeps in-frame clones, though not all of them. The sample lists 350,000 to 400,000 clones; more than 85% were seen once. Indicated treatment: about 20 received Ad26.COV2.S at low or high dose, single or two shots; 5 received placebo; per-sample allocation not given. Sampling was done on day 63 after the first vaccine or placebo injection. The source material was peripheral blood, sampled in a trial of Ad26.COV2.S vaccine versus placebo. Source of these receptors: a person aged 18-60 years who received the Ad26.COV2.S COVID-19 vaccine or a placebo.

Note on this clone: The sample holds other DNA sequences that translate to the same CDR3. The V gene is TRBV11-2, the J gene TRBJ1-1; D not certain. This CDR3 contains 13 residues. Between the trimmed V and J ends, which lost 0 bases and 5 bases, there was a span of 7 bases. CDR1 and CDR2 from the germline V gene are SGHAT and FQNNGV. The CDR3 DNA sequence: TGTGCCAGCAGCTTAGATCGTGGGACTGAAGCTTTCTTT. This codes for CASSLDRGTEAFF.

The chain is built from TRBV19 and TRBJ2-3, with a weak D call TRBD1 (5 bases). The CDR3 covers 13 residues. From germline, CDR1 is LNHDA and CDR2 SQIVND (reference sequence). V gave up 6 bases and J gave up 1 base, with 8 bases separating them. CDR3 region: CASRRGGTDTQYF. CDR3 coding DNA: TGTGCCAGTAGAAGGGGCGGCACAGATACGCAGTATTTT.

The chain has TRBV25-1 and TRBJ1-6; D is unclear. Germline CDR1 reads MGHDK; CDR2 reads SYGVNS. Trimming took 5 bases from V and 4 from J, leaving 3 bases between them. This CDR3 has 12 amino acids. Here the CDR3 DNA reads TGTGCCAGCAGTTCGTATAATTCACCCCTCCACTTT. It encodes CASSSYNSPLHF.